What follows are 15 T cell receptor beta chains derived from one specimen sequenced in a study of T cells after yellow fever vaccination. TCRdb independently ran MiXCR on the 5' RACE reads; one entry per CDR3 protein. The sample lists about 630,000 distinct CDR3 sequences, 10% to 15% occurring once. The source material was PBMCs, sampled on the day of the yellow fever booster vaccination. The receptors were sampled from a man in his thirties or forties who received the YFV17D yellow fever vaccine.

CDR3: CASSQVVGREQYF. The CDR3 bases are TGTGCCAGCAGCCAAGTCGTAGGGCGGGAGCAGTACTTC. V is TRBV14 and J is TRBJ2-7, with D unresolved. V lost 1 base, J lost 7 bases, and 11 bases lay in between. CDR3 size: 13 residues. The germline CDR1 and CDR2 sequences are SGHDN and FVKESK.

In this sample, this clonotype turned up once. The chain joins TRBV6-1 to TRBJ2-1; 9 bases agree with TRBD1. Losses at the gene ends were 6 bases for V and 4 bases for J; bases not matched to a gene: 7. Germline assignment: CDR1 MNHNS and CDR2 SASEGT. The CDR3 spans 15 residues. The CDR3 reads CASSQTGGFYNEQFF. CDR3 in DNA: TGTGCCAGCAGCCAGACAGGGGGATTTTACAATGAGCAGTTCTTC.

A few counts support this clonotype. The chain couples TRBV20-1 to TRBJ2-1; 9 bases are shared with TRBD2. CDR1 is DFQATT and CDR2 is SNEGSKA in the germline V gene (reference sequence). The CDR3 runs to 14 residues. The V segment lost 1 base and the J segment 9 bases; nucleotides outside the gene matches: 7. CDR3 residues: CSARGLAAHGEQFF. DNA of the CDR3: TGCAGTGCTAGAGGACTAGCGGCCCATGGTGAGCAGTTCTTC.

The chain links TRBV10-3 to TRBJ2-7, with TRBD2 as a possible D gene (6 bases). The CDR3 runs 14 residues. Per germline, CDR1 ENHRY and CDR2 SYGVKD. Trimming shortened V by 3 bases and J by 2 bases, and 11 bases separated the two germline ends. As DNA, the CDR3 is TGTGCCATCAGTGATGCCGGGAGTACCTACGAGCAGTACTTC. It yields the protein CAISDAGSTYEQYF.

This clonotype was counted only a few times. The V and J genes are TRBV10-1 and TRBJ2-5; possible D gene TRBD1, 5 bases. Germline CDR1 and CDR2: WNHNN and SYGVQD (reference sequence). The V end was cut by 2 bases, the J end by 5 bases, with 9 bases between. This CDR3 has 13 amino acids. CDR3 region: CASSEGAGETQYF. CDR3 sequence (DNA): TGCGCCAGCAGTGAGGGGGCAGGGGAGACCCAGTACTTC.

This clonotype was seen more than once but under ten times. The CDR3, as DNA: TGTGCCAGCAGCTTAGATCTCCGGGGCCGAAATGGCTACACCTTC. It is translated as CASSLDLRGRNGYTF. The chain carries TRBV7-2 and TRBJ1-2; D is perhaps TRBD1 (5 bases). CDR3 length: 15 amino acids. The germline V and J ends were trimmed by 1 base and 6 bases, with 15 bases remaining between them. Germline V CDR1 and CDR2: SGHTA, FQGNSA. Full variable domain (outside the CDR3, taken from reference TRBV7-2 and TRBJ1-2): GAGVSQSPSNKVTEKGKDVELRCDPISGHTALYWYRQSLGQGLEFLIYFQGNSAPDKSGLPSDRFSAERTGGSVSTLTIQRTQQEDSAVYLCASSLDLRGRNGYTFGSGTRLTVV.

This clonotype was counted many times. The V and J genes are TRBV11-2 and TRBJ2-1; tentative D call: TRBD2 (5 bases). The CDR3 runs to 18 residues. V was cut by 1 base and J by 6 bases, with 22 bases left in between. Germline values: CDR1 SGHAT, CDR2 FQNNGV. CDR3: CASSLGTFMALGLNEQFF. CDR3 sequence (DNA): TGTGCCAGCAGCTTAGGGACTTTTATGGCCCTTGGTCTCAATGAGCAGTTCTTC.

The chain employs TRBV20-1 and TRBJ2-7, with TRBD1 identical over 7 bases. The germline gives CDR1 DFQATT, CDR2 SNEGSKA (reference sequence). Trimming removed 6 bases from V and 2 bases from J; junction bases left unmatched: 4. The CDR3 is 12 amino acids. The CDR3 sequence is CSAPGQAYEQYF. CDR3 in DNA: TGCAGTGCCCCCGGACAGGCCTACGAGCAGTACTTC.

The chain couples TRBV7-9 to TRBJ2-1; possibly TRBD1 for D (5 bases). Trimming removed 6 bases from V and 4 bases from J, with 13 bases in between. Per the germline V gene, CDR1 is SEHNR and CDR2 is FQNEAQ (reference sequence). This CDR3 has 14 residues. CDR3 in amino acids: CASRWGGGYNEQFF. Written as DNA, the CDR3 is TGTGCCAGCAGGTGGGGCGGTGGGTACAATGAGCAGTTCTTC.

This clonotype has only a few counts. The genes are TRBV21-1 and TRBJ2-7; TRBD2, the D gene given by the table, was not confirmed from the DNA. TRBV21-1 has pseudogene status. This CDR3 spans 18 amino acids. The chain's CDR3 is CASSPPGTSGSFNHEQYF. The CDR3 DNA reads TGTGCCAGCAGCCCTCCCGGGACTAGCGGGAGTTTTAACCACGAGCAGTACTTC.

V is TRBV6-1 and J is TRBJ2-1; tentatively, D is TRBD2 (7 bases). The CDR3 has 15 residues. Germline V CDR1 and CDR2: MNHNS, SASEGT. Trimming cost V 8 bases and J 3 bases, with 17 bases left between them. The CDR3 region is CASAEGGDNYNEQFF. CDR3 DNA sequence: TGTGCCAGCGCCGAGGGGGGGGACAACTACAATGAGCAGTTCTTC.

This clonotype was picked up a small number of times. The rearrangement joins TRBV6-5 to TRBJ2-7; perhaps TRBD1 as D (7 bases). The CDR3 extends over 13 amino acids. CDR1 MNHEY and CDR2 SVGAGI come from the germline V gene. V gave up 4 bases and J gave up 5 bases, with 12 bases separating them. CDR3 coding DNA: TGTGCCAGCAGTTTCAGGGGGGCGGACGAGCAGTACTTC. Amino acid sequence: CASSFRGADEQYF.

This chain links TRBV10-2 with TRBJ2-4; 7 nucleotides align to TRBD1. The germline V gene has CDR1 WSHSY and CDR2 SAAADI. CDR3 size: 15 residues. The J segment lost 0 bases and the V segment lost 10 bases, leaving 9 bases of the junction unmatched. The DNA of the CDR3 is TGCGCCACAGGGACAGTCGGCTTAGCCAAAAACATTCAGTACTTC. Translation gives CATGTVGLAKNIQYF.

This clonotype has more than one count but fewer than ten. The chain employs TRBV4-3 and TRBJ2-3, with 10 positions matching TRBD2. The V and J ends lost 1 base and 4 bases, in that order; junction bases with no gene match: 8. Germline CDR1 LGHNA, CDR2 YSLEER. CDR3 length: 17 amino acids. CDR3: CASSQGTSGRMPDTQYF. CDR3 nucleotide sequence: TGCGCCAGCAGCCAAGGGACTAGCGGTAGGATGCCAGATACGCAGTATTTT.

This clonotype was counted a few times. The CDR3, as DNA: TGTGCCAGCAGCCACGGTTTGAGTGATACGCAGTATTTT. It codes for CASSHGLSDTQYF. The chain couples TRBV12-3 or TRBV12-4 to TRBJ2-3; D is ambiguous. Trimming cost V 6 bases and J 6 bases, with 13 bases left between them. The CDR3 contains 13 residues.